Listed here are 24 T cell receptor beta chains from one sample, sequenced in a study of identical twins. MiXCR was run by TCRdb on the 5' RACE reads, yielding one entry per CDR3 protein. Of 450,000 or so distinct CDR3 sequences detected, 12% to 15% appear once; the ten largest clones hold around 0.52%. The sample also formed part of further work on yellow fever vaccine responses in identical twins.

The specimen was CD4+ T cells sorted from blood. The origin of the receptors is a woman aged 18-29 years in good health.

The chain is built from TRBV30 and TRBJ2-7, with 9 positions matching TRBD1. Germline V gene sequence: CDR1 GTSNPN, CDR2 SVGIG (reference sequence). CDR3 length equals 14 residues. The V gene end was trimmed by 4 bases and the J gene end by 7 bases; junction bases not matched to a gene: 11. CDR3 DNA sequence: TGTGCCTGGAACACCGGGACAGGGTCGGGAGAGCAGTACTTC. It translates to CAWNTGTGSGEQYF.

This clonotype was observed at least ten times. The chain combines TRBV15 with TRBJ1-5; D is uncertain. The CDR3 contains 14 residues. Trimming left V 0 bases short and J 2 bases short, with 5 bases between. Per the germline V gene, CDR1 is LNHNV and CDR2 is YYDKDF (reference sequence). The DNA for the CDR3 is TGTGCCACCAGCAGAGAGCAGGGCAATCAGCCCCAGCATTTT. Its protein is CATSREQGNQPQHF.

The rearrangement uses TRBV19 and TRBJ2-3; 8 bases line up with TRBD2. CDR3 length: 16 amino acids. J gave up 4 bases and V 3 bases, and 9 bases lay outside the gene matches. Germline-derived CDR1 and CDR2 are LNHDA and SQIVND (reference sequence). Here the CDR3 DNA reads TGTGCCAGTAGTATCTTGAGCGGGGGAGACGCAGATACGCAGTATTTT. This encodes CASSILSGGDADTQYF. Looking up the rest from reference TRBV19 and TRBJ2-3 gives the full variable domain: DGGITQSPKYLFRKEGQNVTLSCEQNLNHDAMYWYRQDPGQGLRLIYYSQIVNDFQKGDIAEGYSVSREKKESFPLTVTSAQKNPTAFYLCASSILSGGDADTQYFGPGTRLTVL.

Regarding this clonotype: A junction boundary mismatches the germline segment, possibly from a read error. The CDR3 nucleotides read TGTGCTAGCAGCCCCCTACTAGCGGGAGGCGCAGATACGCAGTATTTT. Its translation: CASSPLLAGGADTQYF. The J gene is TRBJ2-3, the V gene TRBV7-7; 12 bases are shared with TRBD2. The CDR3 totals 16 residues. Germline CDR1 SSHAT, CDR2 FNYEAQ (reference sequence).

This clonotype was detected a few times. CDR3 DNA: TGTGCCAGCAGCGTAGGAACTAGCGGAACCTACGAGCAGTACTTC. Its protein is CASSVGTSGTYEQYF. V is TRBV9 and J is TRBJ2-7; TRBD2 matches at 8 bases. The CDR3 totals 15 residues. V trimming: 0 bases; J trimming: 2 bases; junction bases outside the gene matches: 4. Germline values: CDR1 SGDLS, CDR2 YYNGEE.

This chain joins TRBV5-1 and TRBJ1-4; D gene unclear. This CDR3 is 13 amino acids long. Germline-derived CDR1 and CDR2 are SGHRS and YFSETQ. V dropped 4 bases and J dropped 7 bases, with 11 bases sitting between them. In DNA, the CDR3 is TGCGCCAGCAGCCTGGGGAGGAGTGAAAAACTGTTTTTT. It translates to CASSLGRSEKLFF.

V and J are TRBV5-1 and TRBJ2-5; D might be TRBD2 (6 bases). This CDR3 region has 14 residues. The V and J ends lost 1 base and 1 base respectively, with 8 bases between them. Germline assignment: CDR1 SGHRS and CDR2 YFSETQ. The CDR3 protein is CASSLLRGQETQYF. The CDR3 coding sequence is TGCGCCAGCAGCTTGTTGCGGGGCCAAGAGACCCAGTACTTC.

This clonotype showed up just a few times. The rearrangement joins TRBV5-1 to TRBJ2-3, with 9 bases aligning to TRBD2. The V and J ends lost 4 bases and 2 bases, in that order; junction bases with no gene match: 14. CDR3 length: 18 amino acids. The V gene's germline CDR1 is SGHRS and CDR2 YFSETQ. In nucleotides, the CDR3 is TGCGCCAGCAGCACGGGACTAAGCGGGGGGTACGCCACAGATACGCAGTATTTT. Translated: CASSTGLSGGYATDTQYF. Using reference TRBV5-1 and TRBJ2-3 for the parts outside the CDR3, the full variable domain is KAGVTQTPRYLIKTRGQQVTLSCSPISGHRSVSWYQQTPGQGLQFLFEYFSETQRNKGNFPGRFSGRQFSNSRSEMNVSTLELGDSALYLCASSTGLSGGYATDTQYFGPGTRLTVL.

This clonotype has just a few counts. V usage is TRBV29-1 and J usage is TRBJ1-1, with 7 bases identical to TRBD1. J gave up 1 base and V 3 bases, and 2 bases lay outside the gene matches. The length of the CDR3 is 13 residues. Germline V gene lookup returns CDR1 SQVTM and CDR2 ANQGSEA. This chain's CDR3 is CSVEGTENTEAFF. In nucleotides, the CDR3 is TGCAGCGTTGAGGGGACAGAGAACACTGAAGCTTTCTTT.

The chain combines TRBV7-9 with TRBJ2-2; possibly TRBD2 for D (6 bases). V lost 4 bases, J lost 0 bases, and 12 bases lay in between. The CDR3 runs 16 residues. CDR1 SEHNR and CDR2 FQNEAQ come from the germline V gene (reference sequence). The CDR3 DNA sequence: TGTGCCAGCAGCTCCTATCCGGGAGCGAACACCGGGGAGCTGTTTTTT. This sequence encodes CASSSYPGANTGELFF.

V gene TRBV6-2 or TRBV6-3 combines with J gene TRBJ2-7, with TRBD1 matching 7 bases. Germline CDR1 and CDR2: MNHEY and SVGEGT. The CDR3 is 15 amino acids. Trimming at V came to 5 bases and at J to 5 bases, leaving 12 bases not matched to a gene. The CDR3 loop is CASSLDRDQPHEQYF. For the CDR3, the DNA is TGTGCCAGCAGTCTTGACAGGGACCAACCCCACGAGCAGTACTTC.

The chain employs TRBV27 and TRBJ2-7, with 7 bases identical to TRBD2. With 5 bases clipped from V and 6 bases from J, the junction kept 10 bases outside the gene matches. This CDR3 has 14 amino acids. The germline V gene has CDR1 MNHEY and CDR2 SMNVEV (reference sequence). The CDR3 nucleotides read TGTGCCAGCAGTCCCCTGGCGCCGGGGGGCGAGCAGTACTTC. Residues: CASSPLAPGGEQYF.

The CDR3 loop reads CASSSRVATNEKLFF. The DNA of the CDR3 is TGTGCCAGCAGCTCCAGGGTTGCAACTAATGAAAAACTGTTTTTT. The V call is TRBV7-9, the J call TRBJ1-4, with TRBD1 as a possible D gene (5 bases). V lost 4 bases, J lost 0 bases, and 9 bases lay in between. CDR3 length: 15 residues. The germline gives CDR1 SEHNR, CDR2 FQNEAQ (reference sequence).

This clonotype appeared a few times. The rearrangement uses TRBV12-3 or TRBV12-4 and TRBJ1-2, with a tentative D call TRBD1 (6 bases). Trimming pared 4 bases from V and 4 bases from J, leaving 10 bases between. The CDR3 runs to 13 residues. Here the CDR3 DNA reads TGTGCCAGCAGTTCAGGGGCGGGCTATGGCTACACCTTC. Translating gives CASSSGAGYGYTF.

This clonotype has only a few counts. The junction differs from germline at one of its ends, possibly a read error. The rearrangement joins TRBV7-2 to TRBJ2-5; perhaps TRBD2 as D (5 bases). Germline CDR1 reads SGHTA; CDR2 reads FQGNSA. The CDR3 consists of 15 residues. Here the CDR3 reads CASSLDGREGETQYF. The CDR3 region has the DNA TGTGCCAGCAGTTTAGACGGAAGAGAGGGAGAGACCCAGTACTTC.

This clonotype was counted only a few times. The chain employs TRBV7-6 and TRBJ1-6; D is perhaps TRBD1 (5 bases). This CDR3 spans 14 amino acids. From germline, CDR1 is SGHVS and CDR2 FNYEAQ. V lost 2 bases and J lost 5, with 7 bases in between. The CDR3 spells CASSLYRNNSPLHF. The CDR3 DNA reads as TGTGCCAGCAGCTTATACAGGAATAATTCACCCCTCCACTTT.

The chain links TRBV7-2 to TRBJ1-2; 7 bases are shared with TRBD1. The CDR3 is made up of 13 amino acids. After removal of 4 bases from V and 7 bases from J, the junction contained 6 bases not matched to a gene. CDR1 SGHTA and CDR2 FQGNSA come from the germline V gene. The CDR3 DNA sequence: TGTGCCAGCAGCTCCAGGGGGGAAGGTGGCTACACCTTC. Encoded protein: CASSSRGEGGYTF.

V gene TRBV5-1 combines with J gene TRBJ2-1; 7 bases agree with TRBD1. From germline, CDR1 is SGHRS and CDR2 YFSETQ. V gave up 4 bases and J gave up 10 bases; unmatched junction bases: 11. The CDR3 covers 14 residues. CDR3 sequence (DNA): TGCGCCAGCAGCCGCACAGGGGCCCCCGGGGAGCAGTTCTTC. This translates into CASSRTGAPGEQFF.

The chain links TRBV2 to TRBJ2-7, with 7 positions matching TRBD1. Germline V gene sequence: CDR1 SNHLY, CDR2 FYNNEI. CDR3 length equals 14 residues. The J segment lost 4 bases and the V segment lost 8 bases, leaving 11 bases of the junction unmatched. As DNA, the CDR3 is TGTGCCAGCGGTGCACAGGGGAGTGGGTACGAGCAGTACTTC. It specifies CASGAQGSGYEQYF.

The V call is TRBV20-1, the J call TRBJ2-7; D might be TRBD1 (6 bases). The germline gives CDR1 DFQATT, CDR2 SNEGSKA (reference sequence). Trimming pared 0 bases from V and 3 bases from J, leaving 12 bases between. The CDR3 is 14 amino acids. As DNA, the CDR3 is TGCAGTGCTAGAGATCAGGGGTCCCTCTACGAGCAGTACTTC. It specifies CSARDQGSLYEQYF.

This clonotype was found many times. The genes are TRBV20-1 and TRBJ2-3; 10 bases fit TRBD2. With 6 bases clipped from V and 3 bases from J, the junction kept 9 bases outside the gene matches. Germline CDR1 is DFQATT and CDR2 is SNEGSKA (reference sequence). The CDR3 is made up of 15 amino acids. The CDR3 region has the DNA TGCAGTGCCACCCGAGCGGGGGGGATGACAGATACGCAGTATTTT. It yields the protein CSATRAGGMTDTQYF.

This clonotype has a count of ten or more. The rearrangement uses TRBV25-1 and TRBJ2-1; the match to TRBD2 covers 8 bases. This CDR3 region has 16 residues. Germline CDR1 MGHDK, CDR2 SYGVNS. J gave up 3 bases and V 2 bases, and 6 bases lay outside the gene matches. The CDR3 here is CASSERLLAGYNEQFF. CDR3 in DNA: TGTGCCAGCAGTGAAAGGCTTCTAGCGGGCTACAATGAGCAGTTCTTC.

The DNA for the CDR3 is TGCGCCAGCAGCTCACAGGGTAGCACTGAAGCTTTCTTT. Protein sequence: CASSSQGSTEAFF. The V and J genes are TRBV5-1 and TRBJ1-1; D might be TRBD1 (6 bases). This CDR3 spans 13 amino acids. CDR1 is SGHRS and CDR2 is YFSETQ in the germline V gene. Trimming shortened V by 3 bases and J by 4 bases, and 10 bases separated the two germline ends.

Only a few counts were recorded for this clonotype. The rearrangement uses TRBV3-1 and TRBJ2-2, with TRBD1 identical over 11 bases. The V gene end was trimmed by 4 bases and the J gene end by 5 bases; junction bases not matched to a gene: 6. This CDR3 contains 16 residues. Looked up from germline, CDR1 is LGHDT and CDR2 is YNNKEL (reference sequence). CDR3 sequence (DNA): TGTGCCAGCAGCCCCCTGGGACAGGGGGTGACCGGGGAGCTGTTTTTT. Its translation: CASSPLGQGVTGELFF.